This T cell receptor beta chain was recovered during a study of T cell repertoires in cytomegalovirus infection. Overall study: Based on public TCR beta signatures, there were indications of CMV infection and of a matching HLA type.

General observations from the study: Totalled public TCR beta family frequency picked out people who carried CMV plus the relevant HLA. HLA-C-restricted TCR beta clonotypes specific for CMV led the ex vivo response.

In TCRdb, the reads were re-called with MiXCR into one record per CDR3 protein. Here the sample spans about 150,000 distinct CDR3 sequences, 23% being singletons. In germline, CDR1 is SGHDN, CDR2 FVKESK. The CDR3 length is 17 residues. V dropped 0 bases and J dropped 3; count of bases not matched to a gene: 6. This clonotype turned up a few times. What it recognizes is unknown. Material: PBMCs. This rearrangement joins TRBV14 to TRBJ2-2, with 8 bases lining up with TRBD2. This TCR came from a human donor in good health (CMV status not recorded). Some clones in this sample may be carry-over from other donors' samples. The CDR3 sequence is CASSQEKRGSYTGELFF. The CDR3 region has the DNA TGTGCCAGCAGCCAAGAAAAGCGGGGGTCGTACACCGGGGAGCTGTTTTTT.